Presented here are 30 T cell receptor beta chains from one specimen sequenced in a study of T cells in localized non-small cell lung cancer. Here immunoSEQ multiplex PCR was the method, and the copy in TCRdb shows in-frame clones only, minus some. The table has tens of thousands of clones, around four fifths seen once. The sequencing here drew on peripheral blood, taken before any cancer treatment. The receptors originated from a male donor older than 55 with stage II squamous cell lung carcinoma.

This chain joins TRBV7-9 and TRBJ2-7, with 10 bases matching TRBD1. Germline V gene data show CDR1 as SEHNR and CDR2 as FQNEAQ (reference sequence). V was clipped by 4 bases and J by 5 bases; unmatched bases: 11. The CDR3 is 16 amino acids. CDR3 nucleotides: TGTGCCAGCAGCTCACGGGGGACAGGGGAAGGGGACGAGCAGTACTTC. Encoded protein: CASSSRGTGEGDEQYF.

This clone was detected many times. The chain joins TRBV7-3 to TRBJ2-1; D unresolved. The CDR3 spans 15 residues. The germline CDR1 and CDR2 sequences are SGHTA and FQGTGA. V was trimmed by 4 bases and J by 0 bases, leaving 10 bases between them. This CDR3 reads CASSSDFLSYNEQFF. The DNA for the CDR3 is TGTGCCAGCAGCTCCGACTTTCTCTCCTACAATGAGCAGTTCTTC.

CDR3 sequence: CASRTLSGDTQYF. For the CDR3, the DNA is TGTGCCAGCAGGACCCTTAGCGGAGATACGCAGTATTTT. This chain uses TRBV2 with TRBJ2-3; maybe TRBD2 (6 bases). CDR1 SNHLY and CDR2 FYNNEI come from the germline V gene. The CDR3 is 13 amino acids. Trimming took off 6 bases at V and 5 bases at J, with 12 bases between the two ends.

The chain is built from TRBV4-2 and TRBJ2-7, with 13 positions matching TRBD2. This CDR3 has 18 residues. V was clipped by 2 bases and J by 1 base; unmatched bases: 8. CDR1 and CDR2 (germline): LGHNA, YNFKEQ. This chain's CDR3 is CASSQPGLAGDRSYEQYF. CDR3 coding DNA: TGTGCCAGCAGCCAACCTGGACTAGCGGGGGATCGTTCCTACGAGCAGTACTTC.

The chain combines TRBV5-1 with TRBJ1-5; the match to TRBD1 covers 8 bases. This CDR3 region has 15 residues. The germline V gene encodes CDR1 SGHRS and CDR2 YFSETQ. V trimming: 4 bases; J trimming: 4 bases; junction bases outside the gene matches: 7. The CDR3 region is CASSPQGQENQPQHF. The CDR3 coding sequence is TGCGCCAGCAGCCCCCAGGGACAGGAGAATCAGCCCCAGCATTTT.

V is TRBV11-2 and J is TRBJ2-1, with D hard to call. V lost 5 bases to trimming and J lost 0 bases, with 20 bases between them. From germline, CDR1 is SGHAT and CDR2 FQNNGV. The CDR3 runs 18 residues. The CDR3 nucleotides are TGTGCCAGCAGCCCCTGGGGTTTGACTTCAAGCTCCTACAATGAGCAGTTCTTC. Encoded protein: CASSPWGLTSSSYNEQFF.

V gene TRBV5-1 combines with J gene TRBJ2-1; 14 nucleotides match TRBD2. The trim removed 2 bases at V and 15 bases at J, leaving 22 bases unmatched. The germline V gene encodes CDR1 SGHRS and CDR2 YFSETQ. The CDR3 contains 19 residues. The CDR3 reads CASSLTTGPGTSGSPGLFF. CDR3 DNA sequence: TGCGCCAGCAGCTTAACTACAGGTCCCGGGACTAGCGGGAGCCCGGGGCTGTTCTTC.

The rearrangement links TRBV9 to TRBJ2-3; tentatively, D is TRBD1 (5 bases). The CDR3 is 14 amino acids. V shed 6 bases and J shed 5 bases, with 16 bases lying between them. Germline CDR1 is SGDLS and CDR2 is YYNGEE. CDR3 bases: TGTGCCAGCACAAAGGGGAATAGAGAAGATACGCAGTATTTT. Translation gives CASTKGNREDTQYF.

V gene TRBV9 combines with J gene TRBJ1-6; weak D call: TRBD1 (5 bases). The CDR3 has 13 amino acids. Germline V gives CDR1 SGDLS, CDR2 YYNGEE. V lost 0 bases and J 14 bases, leaving 12 bases between the germline ends. The DNA for the CDR3 is TGTGCCAGCAGCGTAGAGACAGTCGGCACCCTCCACTTT. The encoded protein is CASSVETVGTLHF.

This chain joins TRBV9 and TRBJ2-2; D is ambiguous. V was cut by 0 bases and J by 6 bases, with 12 bases left in between. The CDR3 contains 15 residues. Looked up from germline, CDR1 is SGDLS and CDR2 is YYNGEE. The CDR3 DNA sequence: TGTGCCAGCAGCGTAGTCGGAGATTCGGCCGGGGAGCTGTTTTTT. Its protein is CASSVVGDSAGELFF. Based on the CDR3 plus reference TRBV9 and TRBJ2-2, the full variable domain is DSGVTQTPKHLITATGQRVTLRCSPRSGDLSVYWYQQSLDQGLQFLIQYYNGEERAKGNILERFSAQQFPDLHSELNLSSLELGDSALYFCASSVVGDSAGELFFGEGSRLTVL.

The chain couples TRBV15 to TRBJ1-1; tentative D call: TRBD1 (5 bases). V shed 5 bases and J shed 3 bases, with 10 bases lying between them. Germline CDR1 LNHNV, CDR2 YYDKDF (reference sequence). The CDR3 loop spans 13 amino acids. The CDR3 here is CATSQRGDTEAFF. The CDR3 DNA reads as TGTGCCACCAGCCAGAGAGGGGACACTGAAGCTTTCTTT.

This clone was detected once. This chain joins TRBV5-6 and TRBJ1-3; tentatively, D is TRBD1 (5 bases). The CDR3 totals 16 residues. V gave up 2 bases and J gave up 2 bases, with 14 bases separating them. Germline V gene data show CDR1 as SGHDT and CDR2 as YYEEEE. The CDR3 region is CASSLRTGLAGNTIYF. The CDR3 bases are TGTGCCAGCAGCTTACGAACAGGTCTCGCTGGAAACACCATATATTTT.

The chain is built from TRBV7-5 and TRBJ2-5; no check of the table's D call, TRBD2, against the DNA was made. TRBV7-5 is a pseudogene. This CDR3 is 14 amino acids long. DNA of the CDR3: TGTGCCAGACCTAGCGACGGGTTAGCAGAGACCCAGTACTTC. This encodes CARPSDGLAETQYF.

This chain links TRBV6-5 with TRBJ2-1; tentative D call: TRBD2 (5 bases). Per the germline V gene, CDR1 is MNHEY and CDR2 is SVGAGI. V lost 6 bases to trimming and J lost 6 bases, with 9 bases between them. The CDR3 runs to 12 residues. The CDR3 nucleotides read TGTGCCAGCAGGTCGACTACCAATGAGCAGTTCTTC. It is translated as CASRSTTNEQFF.

The J gene is TRBJ2-1, the V gene TRBV5-5; D is unclear. CDR3 size: 15 residues. V was clipped by 0 bases and J by 2 bases, with 9 bases between them. The V gene's germline CDR1 is SGHKS and CDR2 YYEKEE (reference sequence). This CDR3 is CASSLVGLPYNEQFF. The CDR3, as DNA: TGTGCCAGCAGCTTGGTGGGTCTCCCCTACAATGAGCAGTTCTTC. Drawing the rest from reference TRBV5-5 and TRBJ2-1, the complete variable domain is DAGVTQSPTHLIKTRGQQVTLRCSPISGHKSVSWYQQVLGQGPQFIFQYYEKEERGRGNFPDRFSARQFPNYSSELNVNALLLGDSALYLCASSLVGLPYNEQFFGPGTRLTVL.

This sequence joins TRBV7-9 and TRBJ1-5; D is undetermined. Germline-derived CDR1 and CDR2 are SEHNR and FQNEAQ (reference sequence). V was cut by 5 bases and J by 1 base, with 12 bases left in between. The CDR3 has 15 amino acids. CDR3 region: CASSPIESSNQPQHF. In nucleotides, the CDR3 is TGTGCCAGCAGCCCCATCGAAAGCAGCAATCAGCCCCAGCATTTT.

V usage is TRBV6-1 and J usage is TRBJ2-5; D is unclear. Trimming stripped 8 bases from V and 4 bases from J, with 11 bases between. Germline lookup yields CDR1 MNHNS and CDR2 SASEGT. The CDR3 extends over 12 amino acids. CDR3 sequence reads: CASAVSGETQYF. For the CDR3, the DNA is TGTGCCAGCGCGGTCAGTGGAGAGACCCAGTACTTC.

This clone was counted a few times. This chain joins TRBV7-7 and TRBJ2-1; 13 positions agree with TRBD2. Trimming at V came to 2 bases and at J to 10 bases, leaving 8 bases not matched to a gene. CDR3 size: 16 residues. Germline V gene lookup returns CDR1 SSHAT and CDR2 FNYEAQ (reference sequence). CDR3 nucleotides: TGTGCCAGCAGCTTAACTAGCGGGAGGGCCGAGGGAGAGCAGTTCTTC. It is translated as CASSLTSGRAEGEQFF.

V gene TRBV18 combines with J gene TRBJ2-7, with 7 bases matching TRBD1. V dropped 8 bases and J dropped 2; count of bases not matched to a gene: 12. The CDR3 length is 15 residues. CDR1 and CDR2 from the germline V gene are KGHSH and LQKENI. Here the CDR3 reads CASSTRGQGAYEQYF. CDR3 nucleotide sequence: TGTGCCAGCAGCACCCGCGGCCAGGGGGCCTACGAGCAGTACTTC.

The chain combines TRBV10-3 with TRBJ2-7; D may be TRBD1 or TRBD2 (6 bases each). The CDR3 is 16 amino acids. Germline CDR1 ENHRY, CDR2 SYGVKD. The germline V and J ends were trimmed by 4 bases and 3 bases, with 19 bases remaining between them. CDR3 in amino acids: CAISAPEGGYYYEQYF. As DNA, the CDR3 is TGTGCCATCAGTGCTCCAGAGGGGGGCTACTACTACGAGCAGTACTTC.

The chain is built from TRBV2 and TRBJ2-5, with 11 bases fitting TRBD1. Germline values: CDR1 SNHLY, CDR2 FYNNEI. The trim removed 8 bases at V and 7 bases at J, leaving 3 bases unmatched. The CDR3 covers 12 residues. CDR3 in DNA: TGTGCCAGCGGGGGGACAGGGGGGACCCAGTACTTC. It specifies CASGGTGGTQYF.

This chain joins TRBV19 and TRBJ1-3; D uncertain. CDR1 is LNHDA and CDR2 is SQIVND in the germline V gene (reference sequence). V shed 6 bases and J shed 7 bases, with 7 bases lying between them. The CDR3 length is 11 residues. CDR3 region: CASSAMNTIYF. The CDR3 DNA sequence: TGTGCCAGTAGCGCTATGAACACCATATATTTT.

In its sample, this clone was seen a few times. The rearrangement joins TRBV5-4 to TRBJ2-7; D remains unclear. CDR1 is SGHNT, CDR2 YYREEE, per germline (reference sequence). The V end was cut by 0 bases, the J end by 2 bases, with 6 bases between. CDR3 length equals 13 residues. Here the CDR3 DNA reads TGTGCCAGCAGCTTGGAGGATCCCTACGAGCAGTACTTC. Residues: CASSLEDPYEQYF.

V is TRBV19 and J is TRBJ2-5; 9 bases are shared with TRBD1. Germline-derived CDR1 and CDR2 are LNHDA and SQIVND (reference sequence). V lost 4 bases to trimming and J lost 5 bases; unmatched junction nucleotides: 14. CDR3 length: 17 amino acids. The CDR3 DNA follows: TGTGCCAGTAGTAAATACTTAATGGACAGGGGAGAGGAGACCCAGTACTTC. Translating it yields CASSKYLMDRGEETQYF.

V and J are TRBV4-1 and TRBJ2-5, with TRBD2 matching over 11 bases. Per the germline V gene, CDR1 is MGHRA and CDR2 is YSYEKL. This CDR3 contains 15 residues. Losses at the gene ends were 4 bases for V and 4 bases for J; bases not matched to a gene: 5. Here the CDR3 reads CASSRLAGGPETQYF. The CDR3 DNA sequence: TGCGCCAGCAGCCGTCTAGCGGGGGGTCCAGAGACCCAGTACTTC.

For the CDR3, the DNA is TGTGCCAGCAGCTGGGGACAGGGGGCTCTGAACACTGAAGCTTTCTTT. Its protein product is CASSWGQGALNTEAFF. The chain links TRBV5-6 to TRBJ1-1, with 12 nucleotides matching TRBD1. The CDR3 runs to 16 residues. Trimming cost V 3 bases and J 0 bases; bases outside gene matches: 3. Germline V CDR1 and CDR2: SGHDT, YYEEEE.

The V call is TRBV7-2, the J call TRBJ2-7; 11 bases agree with TRBD1. J gave up 4 bases and V 0 bases, and 2 bases lay outside the gene matches. Per germline, CDR1 SGHTA and CDR2 FQGNSA. This CDR3 has 15 residues. The CDR3 region has the DNA TGTGCCAGCAGCTTAGCCGGACAGGGGGCTTACGAGCAGTACTTC. Encoded protein: CASSLAGQGAYEQYF.

This clone has just one count. The J gene is TRBJ2-7, the V gene TRBV5-1; the D gene is possibly TRBD1 (6 bases). Between the trimmed V and J ends, which lost 5 bases and 5 bases, there was a span of 17 bases. The CDR3 loop spans 14 amino acids. Germline loops: CDR1 SGHRS, CDR2 YFSETQ. DNA of the CDR3: TGCGCCAGCAGTTCGCGCCTGCAGGGGAACGAGCAGTACTTC. Its protein is CASSSRLQGNEQYF.

This clone was seen ten or more times. The chain employs TRBV9 and TRBJ2-3; maybe TRBD2 (6 bases). CDR1 and CDR2 (germline): SGDLS, YYNGEE. CDR3 length: 14 residues. Trimming pared 4 bases from V and 5 bases from J, leaving 14 bases between. In DNA, the CDR3 is TGTGCCAGCAGCTTAGGAGGGGCGGTAGATACGCAGTATTTT. This gives the protein CASSLGGAVDTQYF. Drawing the rest from reference TRBV9 and TRBJ2-3, the complete variable domain is DSGVTQTPKHLITATGQRVTLRCSPRSGDLSVYWYQQSLDQGLQFLIQYYNGEERAKGNILERFSAQQFPDLHSELNLSSLELGDSALYFCASSLGGAVDTQYFGPGTRLTVL.

The CDR3 coding sequence is TGTGCCAGCAGCAACAGACCCGTTCCAGAGCAGTTCTTC. This gives the protein CASSNRPVPEQFF. V is TRBV7-2 and J is TRBJ2-1; D unresolved. CDR3 length: 13 amino acids. CDR1 is SGHTA and CDR2 is FQGNSA in the germline V gene. The V and J ends lost 5 bases and 10 bases respectively, with 15 bases between them.